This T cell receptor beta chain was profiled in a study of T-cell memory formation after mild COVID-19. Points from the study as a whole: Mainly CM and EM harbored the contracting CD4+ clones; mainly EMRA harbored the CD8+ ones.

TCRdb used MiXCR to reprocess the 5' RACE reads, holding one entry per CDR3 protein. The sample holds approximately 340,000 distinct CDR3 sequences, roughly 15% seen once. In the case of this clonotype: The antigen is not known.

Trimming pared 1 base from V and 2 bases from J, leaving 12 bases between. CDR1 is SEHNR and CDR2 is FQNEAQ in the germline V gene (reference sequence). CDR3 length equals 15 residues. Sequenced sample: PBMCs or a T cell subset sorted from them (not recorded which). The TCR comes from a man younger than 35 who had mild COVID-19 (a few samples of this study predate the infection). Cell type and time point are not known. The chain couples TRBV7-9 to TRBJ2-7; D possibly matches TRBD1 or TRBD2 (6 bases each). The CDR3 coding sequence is TGTGCCAGCAGCTTAGATGTGGGGGGCACCTACGAGCAGTACTTC. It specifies CASSLDVGGTYEQYF.